The subject of this entry is one T cell receptor beta chain. These data come from a study of blood T cell repertoires in COVID-19. Study in general: Acute-phase and convalescent COVID-19 samples originated in the United States, Italy and Spain. From T cells, B-cell-depleted T cells, or PBMCs came the material, which was cDNA or gDNA.

In the original workflow: Estimated nucleated cell counts came from reference gene primer amplification. Only in-frame clones appear in the TCRdb table, and some are missing; sequencing was by immunoSEQ multiplex PCR. The V and J calls and clone size are taken from that table; D and trimming were inferred from the DNA. The data contain about 140,000 clones, more than 75% of them singletons. The CDR3 loop spans 12 amino acids. The J segment lost 8 bases and the V segment lost 5 bases, leaving 4 bases of the junction unmatched. Germline lookup yields CDR1 SGHTA and CDR2 FQGTGA. Input material: peripheral blood. The chain is built from TRBV7-3 and TRBJ1-2; 8 positions agree with TRBD1. This receptor was identified in a middle-aged woman with acute or convalescent COVID-19. The CDR3 reads CASSPTGEGYTF. CDR3 coding DNA: TGTGCCAGCAGCCCGACAGGGGAGGGCTACACCTTC.